These T cell receptor beta chains were read from a single sample in a study of shared clonotypes between healthy human individuals. Some clones are missing from TCRdb's copy, which holds only in-frame ones; the method was immunoSEQ multiplex PCR. Counted here are about 1.1 million clones, around 77% occurring once; the ten biggest clones make up about 0.89%. The specimen was memory CD4+ T cells from PBMCs. These TCRs come from a man aged 18 to 30 in good health. Some clones in this sample may be carry-over from other donors' samples. Each CDR3 is given with its conserved first and last residue. A D gene is named only where the DNA matches it firmly. The size entry is marked missing in some rows and otherwise reads once, few, many or a size class.

D gene	clone size	CDR3 length	V gene	J gene	CDR3 protein	CDR3 DNA
TRBD2	.	15	TRBV10-2	TRBJ2-1	CASSESGSSYNEQFF	TGCGCCAGCAGTGAGAGCGGGAGTTCCTACAATGAGCAGTTCTTC
.	.	16	TRBV5-6	TRBJ1-2	CASSFGFREPNYGYTF	TGTGCCAGCAGCTTTGGATTCCGAGAACCTAACTATGGCTACACCTTC
.	.	17	TRBV28	TRBJ2-6	CASSLIALGAGANVLTF	TGTGCCAGCAGTTTAATCGCATTGGGGGCTGGGGCCAACGTCCTGACTTTC
TRBD1	.	17	TRBV6-1	TRBJ2-1	CASSELTGTGRDNEQFF	TGTGCCAGCAGTGAACTCACCGGGACAGGGCGCGACAATGAGCAGTTCTTC
TRBD1	.	17	TRBV6-1	TRBJ1-3	CASSEVLGQISGNTIYF	TGTGCCAGCAGTGAAGTTCTGGGACAGATCTCTGGAAACACCATATATTTT
TRBD2	.	15	TRBV4-3	TRBJ2-2	CASSQGLAGVGELFF	TGCGCCAGCAGCCAGGGACTAGCGGGAGTAGGGGAGCTGTTTTTT
TRBD1	.	14	TRBV7-2	TRBJ2-3	CASSLEFGTGTQYF	TGTGCCAGCAGCTTAGAGTTCGGGACAGGTACGCAGTATTTT
.	.	16	TRBV28	TRBJ2-3	CASSFRRATSTDTQYF	TGTGCCAGCAGTTTTCGACGGGCTACTAGCACAGATACGCAGTATTTT
.	.	17	TRBV19	TRBJ1-1	CASTDPTSGRVNTEAFF	TGTGCCAGTACCGATCCAACTTCGGGAAGGGTGAATACTGAAGCTTTCTTT
.	.	13	TRBV9	TRBJ2-5	CASRPSGQETQYF	TGTGCCAGCAGACCGAGCGGGCAAGAGACCCAGTACTTC
.	.	14	TRBV4-1	TRBJ2-1	CASSQTPRRNEQFF	TGCGCCAGCAGCCAGACCCCCCGACGGAATGAGCAGTTCTTC
TRBD1	many	14	TRBV7-2	TRBJ2-1	CASSHRGLNNEQFF	TGTGCCAGCAGCCACAGGGGTCTTAACAATGAGCAGTTCTTC
.	.	14	TRBV5-4	TRBJ2-7	CASSQMGQGDEQYF	TGTGCCAGCAGCCAGATGGGGCAAGGGGACGAGCAGTACTTC
.	few	17	TRBV5-6	TRBJ1-2	CASSPTSVGPVPSDYTF	TGTGCCAGCAGCCCGACCAGTGTGGGCCCAGTACCCAGTGACTACACCTTC
.	.	14	TRBV2	TRBJ2-1	CASSEEAGAYEQFF	TGTGCCAGCAGTGAAGAGGCAGGGGCCTATGAGCAGTTCTTC
TRBD1	.	15	TRBV6-5	TRBJ1-2	CASSYGQAVGGGYTF	TGTGCCAGCAGTTATGGACAGGCGGTCGGCGGTGGCTACACCTTC
TRBD2	.	17	TRBV4-2	TRBJ2-1	CASSQDRSGSSYNEQFF	TGTGCCAGCAGCCAAGATCGAAGCGGGAGCTCCTACAATGAGCAGTTCTTC
.	.	14	TRBV2	TRBJ2-7	CASSEQGLDHEQYF	TGTGCCAGCAGTGAACAGGGGCTGGACCACGAGCAGTACTTC
.	.	17	TRBV15	TRBJ1-1	CATSSRPYVALNTEAFF	TGTGCCACCAGCTCCCGACCGTATGTCGCTCTGAACACTGAAGCTTTCTTT
.	.	13	TRBV6-1	TRBJ2-7	CASSRQEGVEQYF	TGTGCCAGCAGTAGGCAGGAAGGGGTCGAGCAGTACTTC
.	.	16	TRBV11-2	TRBJ2-6	CASSLTRGAGANVLTF	TGTGCCAGCAGCTTAACCCGGGGTGCTGGGGCCAACGTCCTGACTTTC
.	.	17	TRBV14	TRBJ2-1	CASSERGRSSSYNEQFF	TGTGCCAGCAGCGAACGGGGGCGGTCGAGCTCCTACAATGAGCAGTTCTTC
.	.	16	TRBV2	TRBJ1-5	CASSAPTGFRNQPQHF	TGTGCCAGCAGTGCCCCCACAGGGTTTCGCAATCAGCCCCAGCATTTT
TRBD1	.	13	TRBV27	TRBJ2-1	CASSRRGQAEQFF	TGTGCCAGCAGTCGCCGCGGACAGGCCGAGCAGTTCTTC
TRBD1	.	16	TRBV19	TRBJ2-7	CASSILPPDRAYEQYF	TGTGCCAGTAGTATACTCCCGCCGGACAGGGCCTACGAGCAGTACTTC
TRBD2	.	14	TRBV5-1	TRBJ2-1	CASSRTSGTHEQFF	TGCGCCAGCAGTCGGACTAGCGGGACCCATGAGCAGTTCTTC
.	once	15	TRBV18	TRBJ2-3	CASSPVGPPADTQYF	TGTGCCAGCTCACCCGTGGGGCCCCCAGCAGATACGCAGTATTTT
.	few	11	TRBV18	TRBJ2-5	CASKFEETQYF	TGTGCCAGTAAATTTGAGGAGACCCAGTACTTC
.	.	13	TRBV28	TRBJ2-5	CASRRTAQETQYF	TGTGCCAGCAGGCGGACAGCCCAAGAGACCCAGTACTTC
.	many	11	TRBV20-1	TRBJ1-2	CSASGGTDYTF	TGCAGTGCTAGTGGCGGGACGGACTACACCTTC
.	.	16	TRBV7-9	TRBJ2-1	CASSLEGGYSYNEQFF	TGTGCCAGCAGCTTAGAAGGGGGTTACTCCTACAATGAGCAGTTCTTC
TRBD2	.	17	TRBV5-6	TRBJ2-1	CASSGTGLAASWNEQFF	TGTGCCAGCAGCGGTACGGGACTAGCGGCGTCATGGAATGAGCAGTTCTTC
TRBD1	.	18	TRBV27	TRBJ2-2	CASRSGTGTKRNTGELFF	TGTGCCAGCAGATCCGGGACAGGCACGAAAAGGAACACCGGGGAGCTGTTTTTT
TRBD1	.	16	TRBV7-2	TRBJ2-5	CASSLSRDRRQETQYF	TGTGCCAGCAGCTTATCCCGGGACAGACGCCAAGAGACCCAGTACTTC
.	.	18	TRBV27	TRBJ2-6	CASSLMGRFSSGANVLTF	TGTGCCAGCAGTTTAATGGGCAGGTTCAGCTCTGGGGCCAACGTCCTGACTTTC
TRBD2	.	16	TRBV5-1	TRBJ2-2	CASSLTSGRNTGELFF	TGCGCCAGCAGCTTAACTAGCGGGAGGAACACCGGGGAGCTGTTTTTT
.	.	13	TRBV4-3	TRBJ2-7	CASSQVQGHEQYF	TGCGCCAGCAGCCAAGTCCAGGGCCACGAGCAGTACTTC
.	.	12	TRBV6-1	TRBJ2-7	CASSEGAGEQYF	TGTGCCAGCAGTGAAGGGGCGGGCGAGCAGTACTTC
.	few	14	TRBV18	TRBJ1-5	CASSPAGYNQPQHF	TGTGCCAGCTCACCAGCGGGCTACAATCAGCCCCAGCATTTT
TRBD1	.	18	TRBV7-2	TRBJ1-2	CASSLSDRGATANYGYTF	TGTGCCAGCAGCTTATCGGACAGGGGAGCAACGGCTAACTATGGCTACACCTTC
TRBD1	.	13	TRBV7-3	TRBJ2-3	CASSSAGTGYKYF	TGTGCCAGCAGCTCCGCCGGGACAGGGTACAAGTATTTT
.	few	14	TRBV28	TRBJ1-3	CASSLPGQGNTIYF	TGTGCCAGCAGTCTCCCTGGACAGGGAAACACCATATATTTT
.	.	14	TRBV2	TRBJ1-2	CASSRNRDDYGYTF	TGTGCCAGCAGTAGGAACAGGGATGACTATGGCTACACCTTC
.	.	11	TRBV7-2	TRBJ2-7	CASSAGVEQYF	TGTGCCAGCAGCGCCGGGGTGGAGCAGTACTTC
.	.	16	TRBV28	TRBJ1-1	CASTELDGGRYTEAFF	TGTGCCAGCACAGAACTCGATGGGGGGCGGTACACTGAAGCTTTCTTT
.	few	13	TRBV28	TRBJ2-5	CASSWTRRETQYF	TGTGCCAGCAGTTGGACCCGGAGGGAGACCCAGTACTTC
.	.	16	TRBV9	TRBJ2-5	CASSVHYRQGQETQYF	TGTGCCAGCAGCGTCCACTACCGGCAGGGGCAAGAGACCCAGTACTTC
.	.	12	TRBV9	TRBJ2-3	CASSVDYSPFHF	TGTGCCAGCAGCGTAGACTACAGCCCGTTCCATTTT
.	.	14	TRBV10-3	TRBJ2-1	CAIGPDSSYNEQFF	TGTGCCATCGGACCGGACAGTTCCTACAATGAGCAGTTCTTC
.	.	15	TRBV13	TRBJ2-7	CASSLRDPRLGEQYF	TGTGCCAGCAGCCTCCGGGACCCACGGTTAGGGGAGCAGTACTTC
.	.	14	TRBV10-1	TRBJ1-6	CASSGGRVYSPLHF	TGCGCCAGCAGTGGTGGGCGGGTCTATTCACCCCTCCACTTT
.	.	14	TRBV9	TRBJ2-3	CASSVEAHTDTQYF	TGTGCCAGCAGCGTAGAGGCACACACAGATACGCAGTATTTT
TRBD1	.	17	TRBV28	TRBJ1-5	CASSPWAGGDSNQPQHF	TGTGCCAGCAGTCCTTGGGCAGGGGGAGATAGCAATCAGCCCCAGCATTTT